What follows are 21 T cell receptor beta chains derived from one specimen sequenced in a study of T cells expressing NK-cell markers (dated by TCRdb to 2020 to 2021). Library construction relied on 5' RACE. Instrument used: Illumina HiSeq 2000. TCRdb reprocessed the public reads and reports one entry per CDR3 protein sequence, without DNA. The table for this sample lists 200,000 to 300,000 distinct CDR3 sequences. In total, the top ten clones hold about 0.39% of the sample. The sequenced sample consisted of blood T cells: a sorted CD56 or NKG2C T cell subset, CD4+ or CD8+ T cells, or bulk PBMC T cells (not recorded which). The receptor source for this set is a man between 18 and 35 years old in good health. Donor details come from another sample of the same person, matched by shared clones.

The chain recombines TRBV19 with TRBJ1-4; TCRdb indicates TRBD1, and absent DNA this call remains unverified. Germline values: CDR1 LNHDA, CDR2 SQIVND (reference sequence). The CDR3 runs 14 residues. This chain's CDR3 is CASNNRGTNEKLFF.

The rearrangement links TRBV4-1 to TRBJ2-3. CDR1 and CDR2 from the germline V gene are MGHRA and YSYEKL. The CDR3 loop spans 16 amino acids. CDR3 in amino acids: CASSQGGGQSTDTQYF.

The chain employs TRBV29-1 and TRBJ2-5; TCRdb indicates TRBD2, and absent DNA this call remains unverified. Per the germline V gene, CDR1 is SQVTM and CDR2 is ANQGSEA. The CDR3 consists of 13 residues. CDR3 residues: CSVAGPSAETQYF.

The chain is built from TRBV11-2 and TRBJ2-1; as DNA is missing, the TRBD2 call by TCRdb cannot be tested. Germline CDR1 SGHAT, CDR2 FQNNGV. The CDR3 has 14 amino acids. This CDR3 is CASSPGGRRDEQFF.

The CDR3 here is CASSFRDSNEKLFF. The gene calls are TRBV12-3 or TRBV12-4 and TRBJ1-4. This CDR3 is built from 14 residues.

The CDR3: CASSVYRGMINNEQFF. The J gene is TRBJ2-1, the V gene TRBV9; TCRdb's assignment of TRBD2 cannot be checked, as there is no DNA. This CDR3 region has 16 residues. From germline, CDR1 is SGDLS and CDR2 YYNGEE.

This chain uses TRBV4-3 with TRBJ2-1. The length of the CDR3 is 15 residues. Germline V CDR1 and CDR2: LGHNA, YSLEER. This CDR3 reads CASSQEYSSYNEQFF.

The chain couples TRBV20-1 to TRBJ2-5; lacking DNA, the TRBD1 call made by TCRdb goes unchecked. Germline CDR1 and CDR2: DFQATT and SNEGSKA (reference sequence). The CDR3 is made up of 15 amino acids. The CDR3 loop is CSAFGQGGRQETQYF.

The chain has TRBV18 and TRBJ2-1; TCRdb gives TRBD2 as the D gene, but with no DNA this cannot be confirmed. This CDR3 has 14 amino acids. Germline loops: CDR1 KGHSH, CDR2 LQKENI. The CDR3 reads CASSLAGGGNEQFF.

The CDR3 reads CASRSLAEGSYEQYF. The chain joins TRBV25-1 to TRBJ2-7; TCRdb returns TRBD2, unconfirmable since there is no DNA. The germline V gene encodes CDR1 MGHDK and CDR2 SYGVNS. The CDR3 has 15 amino acids.

The chain links TRBV6-5 to TRBJ1-5; TCRdb proposes TRBD1, but this gene call is untestable without DNA. Germline CDR1 and CDR2: MNHEY and SVGAGI. The CDR3 has 13 amino acids. CDR3: CASSWDRLGPQHF.

V is TRBV15 and J is TRBJ1-2. This CDR3 region has 15 residues. CDR1 and CDR2 (germline): LNHNV, YYDKDF (reference sequence). CDR3 residues: CATSRDPTGWGGYTF.

The V gene is TRBV20-1, the J gene TRBJ2-1; TCRdb reports TRBD2, a call that lacks DNA to check it against. Germline CDR1 reads DFQATT; CDR2 reads SNEGSKA (reference sequence). This CDR3 has 14 residues. This chain's CDR3 is CSAGRTGPYNEQFF.

The V gene is TRBV6-5, the J gene TRBJ2-3. Germline assignment: CDR1 MNHEY and CDR2 SVGAGI. The CDR3 is 13 amino acids. The CDR3 loop reads CASSYGSSDTQYF.

V usage is TRBV29-1 and J usage is TRBJ1-4. The CDR3 contains 13 residues. Germline loops: CDR1 SQVTM, CDR2 ANQGSEA. This CDR3 reads CSGRRSKNEKLFF.

The rearrangement joins TRBV5-1 to TRBJ2-1. CDR3 size: 13 residues. Germline CDR1 is SGHRS and CDR2 is YFSETQ. The CDR3 region is CASSFMVDNEQFF.

CDR3 region: CASSFREGVQAFF. The rearrangement uses TRBV12-3 or TRBV12-4 and TRBJ1-1. The CDR3 loop spans 13 amino acids.

The chain recombines TRBV20-1 with TRBJ1-1; no DNA is available, so the TRBD1 call from TCRdb remains unchecked. Germline V gives CDR1 DFQATT, CDR2 SNEGSKA (reference sequence). This CDR3 has 15 residues. The CDR3 region is CSASPPYTANTEAFF.

The V call is TRBV12-3 or TRBV12-4, the J call TRBJ1-5; TCRdb's D gene call, TRBD1, goes unchecked for lack of DNA. The CDR3 totals 16 residues. CDR3 loop: CASSWWGQGNNQPQHF.

The chain is built from TRBV6-2 or TRBV6-3 and TRBJ2-7. The CDR3 consists of 11 residues. Germline values: CDR1 MNHEY, CDR2 SVGEGT. The CDR3 loop reads CASRASYGQYF.

The chain links TRBV12-3 or TRBV12-4 to TRBJ2-5. The CDR3 is 14 amino acids. This CDR3 is CASGNSGGQETQYF.